The next 16 T cell receptor beta chains were all read from a single sample in a study of radiotherapy plus CTLA-4 blockade in lung cancer. Profiled with immunoSEQ multiplex PCR; TCRdb holds only in-frame clones, not every one. This table has fewer than 100,000 clones, around 78% appearing once. Sequencing was performed on peripheral blood, taken from a patient treated with radiotherapy plus ipilimumab. Receptors originate from a human donor with non-small cell lung cancer whose response to radiotherapy plus ipilimumab could not be evaluated. Some clones in this sample may be carry-over from other donors' samples.

The V call is TRBV7-8, the J call TRBJ1-2, with 7 bases lining up with TRBD1. The ends lost 5 bases at V and 3 bases at J; junction bases unmatched: 6. Germline CDR1 is SGHVS and CDR2 is FQNEAQ. The CDR3 covers 14 residues. In nucleotides, the CDR3 is TGTGCCAGCAGCCCGACCAGGGGGGACTATGGCTACACCTTC. Its protein is CASSPTRGDYGYTF.

The V and J genes are TRBV5-4 and TRBJ2-7, with 8 bases lining up with TRBD1. Unmatched junction bases numbered 10, after V lost 4 bases and J lost 1 base. Germline V gives CDR1 SGHNT, CDR2 YYREEE (reference sequence). This CDR3 has 16 residues. The CDR3 here is CASSPSAGTGSYEQYF. The CDR3 DNA reads as TGTGCCAGCAGCCCGTCGGCCGGGACAGGTTCCTACGAGCAGTACTTC.

The rearrangement joins TRBV7-2 to TRBJ1-4; tentatively, D is TRBD1 (5 bases). V lost 2 bases and J lost 8, with 15 bases in between. CDR1 and CDR2 (germline): SGHTA, FQGNSA. The CDR3 loop spans 15 amino acids. The CDR3 loop is CASSLMTPGEEKLFF. CDR3 nucleotide sequence: TGTGCCAGCAGCTTAATGACCCCGGGGGAGGAAAAACTGTTTTTT.

The chain employs TRBV4-1 and TRBJ2-1; D perhaps matches TRBD2 (5 bases). Trimming took off 3 bases at V and 5 bases at J, with 11 bases between the two ends. The length of the CDR3 is 14 residues. Germline V gene data show CDR1 as MGHRA and CDR2 as YSYEKL. In DNA, the CDR3 is TGCGCCAGCAGCCATGGACTGGCTAACAATGAGCAGTTCTTC. Its protein product is CASSHGLANNEQFF.

The CDR3 DNA is TGTGCCAGTGAAAGCGGGCGGAACACTGAAGCTTTCTTT. This sequence encodes CASESGRNTEAFF. The chain combines TRBV19 with TRBJ1-1; D remains unclear. Per the germline V gene, CDR1 is LNHDA and CDR2 is SQIVND (reference sequence). The CDR3 has 13 amino acids. Trimming removed 8 bases from V and 1 base from J, with 11 bases in between.

V gene TRBV27 combines with J gene TRBJ1-1; 8 nucleotides match TRBD1. The J segment lost 1 base and the V segment lost 7 bases, leaving 17 bases of the junction unmatched. Germline V CDR1 and CDR2: MNHEY, SMNVEV (reference sequence). The CDR3 has 18 amino acids. The CDR3 DNA reads TGTGCCAGCATTCTCAGTCCCCCGTTCAGGGGGCCGAACACTGAAGCTTTCTTT. Protein product: CASILSPPFRGPNTEAFF.

This chain links TRBV5-6 with TRBJ2-1; TRBD2 matches 15 bases. V shed 0 bases and J 4 bases; nucleotides not matched to a gene: 5. The CDR3 spans 18 residues. The germline gives CDR1 SGHDT, CDR2 YYEEEE. The CDR3 sequence is CASSLEMGLAGGYNEQFF. In nucleotides, the CDR3 is TGTGCCAGCAGCTTGGAAATGGGACTAGCGGGGGGTTACAATGAGCAGTTCTTC. Complete variable domain (other parts from reference TRBV5-6 and TRBJ2-1): DAGVTQSPTHLIKTRGQQVTLRCSPKSGHDTVSWYQQALGQGPQFIFQYYEEEERQRGNFPDRFSGHQFPNYSSELNVNALLLGDSALYLCASSLEMGLAGGYNEQFFGPGTRLTVL.

The chain carries TRBV18 and TRBJ2-5; 11 nucleotides agree with TRBD2. This CDR3 spans 19 amino acids. The junction had 22 bases not matched to a gene; V was cut back by 5 bases and J by 8 bases. Germline V gene data show CDR1 as KGHSH and CDR2 as LQKENI. The DNA for the CDR3 is TGTGCCAGCTCAGGACCGGGACTAGCGGAGAATACGTACAAGAGAACCCAGTACTTC. Translation gives CASSGPGLAENTYKRTQYF.

J is TRBJ1-2 and V is TRBV5-1; 9 bases match TRBD1. The ends lost 0 bases at V and 2 bases at J; junction bases unmatched: 5. This CDR3 has 16 residues. The germline gives CDR1 SGHRS, CDR2 YFSETQ. The CDR3 region has the DNA TGCGCCAGCAGCTTGGAAGGGACAGGGATAAACTATGGCTACACCTTC. Amino acids: CASSLEGTGINYGYTF.

The chain has TRBV27 and TRBJ1-6; 7 bases are shared with TRBD1. This CDR3 contains 16 residues. Germline lookup yields CDR1 MNHEY and CDR2 SMNVEV (reference sequence). After removal of 2 bases from V and 7 bases from J, the junction contained 8 bases not matched to a gene. CDR3 residues: CASSLMDRRRNSPLHF. The CDR3 region has the DNA TGTGCCAGCAGTTTAATGGACAGGAGGCGGAATTCACCCCTCCACTTT.

V usage is TRBV5-1 and J usage is TRBJ1-1, with TRBD1 matching over 7 bases. The CDR3 extends over 14 amino acids. In germline, CDR1 is SGHRS, CDR2 YFSETQ. The V and J ends lost 0 bases and 5 bases, in that order; junction bases with no gene match: 4. The CDR3 loop reads CASSLVTGVTEAFF. The CDR3 nucleotides are TGCGCCAGCAGCTTGGTAACAGGGGTAACTGAAGCTTTCTTT.

Remarks on this clone: Other DNA variants within this sample encode the same CDR3. This sequence joins TRBV9 and TRBJ1-1; tentatively, D is TRBD1 (5 bases). The germline gives CDR1 SGDLS, CDR2 YYNGEE. The V and J ends lost 1 base and 1 base respectively, with 5 bases between them. CDR3 length: 13 residues. The CDR3 nucleotides read TGTGCCAGCAGCGTAACAGGGAACACTGAAGCTTTCTTT. Protein: CASSVTGNTEAFF.

The chain couples TRBV5-1 to TRBJ2-5; 8 bases are a match to TRBD1. Germline V gene lookup returns CDR1 SGHRS and CDR2 YFSETQ. The V and J ends lost 3 bases and 2 bases, in that order; junction bases with no gene match: 6. The CDR3 is 15 residues long. CDR3: CASSSYGQGQETQYF. The CDR3 region has the DNA TGCGCCAGCAGCTCCTACGGACAGGGACAAGAGACCCAGTACTTC.

The chain has TRBV27 and TRBJ2-6; D may be TRBD2 (6 bases). The V gene's germline CDR1 is MNHEY and CDR2 SMNVEV (reference sequence). V was cut by 6 bases and J by 4 bases, with 16 bases left in between. The CDR3 extends over 16 amino acids. CDR3 sequence: CASSPMGGSGANVLTF. In DNA, the CDR3 is TGTGCCAGCAGCCCGATGGGGGGTTCCGGGGCCAACGTCCTGACTTTC.

This chain links TRBV27 with TRBJ2-2; possibly TRBD1 for D (8 bases). The CDR3 runs 17 residues. V shed 3 bases and J shed 5 bases, with 19 bases lying between them. In germline, CDR1 is MNHEY, CDR2 SMNVEV (reference sequence). The CDR3, as DNA: TGTGCCAGCAGTTTTCCCACAGGGGGGGTAGCAACCGGGGAGCTGTTTTTT. As protein: CASSFPTGGVATGELFF.

The chain recombines TRBV2 with TRBJ1-5; no definite D call. The length of the CDR3 is 14 residues. Trimming took off 3 bases at V and 0 bases at J, with 6 bases between the two ends. CDR1 and CDR2 from the germline V gene are SNHLY and FYNNEI. For the CDR3, the DNA is TGTGCCAGCAGTGATAACGGTAGCAATCAGCCCCAGCATTTT. Protein sequence: CASSDNGSNQPQHF.